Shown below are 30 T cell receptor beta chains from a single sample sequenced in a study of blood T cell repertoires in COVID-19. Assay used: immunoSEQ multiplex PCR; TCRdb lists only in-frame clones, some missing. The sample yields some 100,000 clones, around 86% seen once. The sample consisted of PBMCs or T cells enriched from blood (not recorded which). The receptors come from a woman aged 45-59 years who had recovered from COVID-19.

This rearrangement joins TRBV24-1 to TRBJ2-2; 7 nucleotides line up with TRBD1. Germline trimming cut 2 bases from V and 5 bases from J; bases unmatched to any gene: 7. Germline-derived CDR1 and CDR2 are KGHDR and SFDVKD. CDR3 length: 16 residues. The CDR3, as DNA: TGTGCCACCAGTGATTATGCCAGGGGGAAGACCGGGGAGCTGTTTTTT. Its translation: CATSDYARGKTGELFF.

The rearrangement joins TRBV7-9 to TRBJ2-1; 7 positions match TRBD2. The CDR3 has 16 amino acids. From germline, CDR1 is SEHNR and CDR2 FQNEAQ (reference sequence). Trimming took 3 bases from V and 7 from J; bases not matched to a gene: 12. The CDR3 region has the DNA TGTGCCAGCAGCTTCTTAACTAGCGCCCTGGGGAATGAGCAGTTCTTC. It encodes CASSFLTSALGNEQFF.

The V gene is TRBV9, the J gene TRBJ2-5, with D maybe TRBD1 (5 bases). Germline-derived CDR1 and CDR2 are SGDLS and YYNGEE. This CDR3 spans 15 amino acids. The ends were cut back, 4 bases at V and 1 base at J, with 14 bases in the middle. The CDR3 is CASSPIGVLQETQYF. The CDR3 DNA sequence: TGTGCCAGCAGCCCGATAGGGGTCCTCCAAGAGACCCAGTACTTC. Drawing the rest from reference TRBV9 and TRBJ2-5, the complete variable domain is DSGVTQTPKHLITATGQRVTLRCSPRSGDLSVYWYQQSLDQGLQFLIQYYNGEERAKGNILERFSAQQFPDLHSELNLSSLELGDSALYFCASSPIGVLQETQYFGPGTRLLVL.

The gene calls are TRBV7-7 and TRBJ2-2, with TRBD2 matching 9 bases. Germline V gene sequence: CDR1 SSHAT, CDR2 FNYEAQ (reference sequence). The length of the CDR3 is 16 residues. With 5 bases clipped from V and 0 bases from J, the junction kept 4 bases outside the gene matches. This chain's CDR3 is CASSKLAGANTGELFF. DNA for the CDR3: TGTGCCAGCAGCAAACTAGCGGGCGCGAACACCGGGGAGCTGTTTTTT.

The CDR3 region is CAWSLTRRDYNEQFF. CDR3 in DNA: TGTGCCTGGAGTCTGACTAGACGAGATTACAATGAGCAGTTCTTC. V usage is TRBV30 and J usage is TRBJ2-1, with a weak D call TRBD2 (6 bases). Germline assignment: CDR1 GTSNPN and CDR2 SVGIG (reference sequence). The CDR3 covers 15 residues. V shed 2 bases and J shed 4 bases, with 15 bases lying between them. The full variable domain, rest sourced from reference TRBV30 and TRBJ2-1, is SQTIHQWPATLVQPVGSPLSLECTVEGTSNPNLYWYRQAAGRGLQLLFYSVGIGQISSEVPQNLSASRPQDRQFILSSKKLLLSDSGFYLCAWSLTRRDYNEQFFGPGTRLTVL.

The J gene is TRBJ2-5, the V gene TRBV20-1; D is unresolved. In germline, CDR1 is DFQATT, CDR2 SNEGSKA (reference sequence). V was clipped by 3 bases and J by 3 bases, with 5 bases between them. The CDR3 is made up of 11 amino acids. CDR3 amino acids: CSASAEETQYF. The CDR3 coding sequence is TGCAGTGCTAGTGCGGAAGAGACCCAGTACTTC.

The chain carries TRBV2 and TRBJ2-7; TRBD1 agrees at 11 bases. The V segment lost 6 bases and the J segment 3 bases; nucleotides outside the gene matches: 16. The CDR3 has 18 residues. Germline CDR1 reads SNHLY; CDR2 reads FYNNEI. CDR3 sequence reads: CASSGRPRDRGGNYEQYF. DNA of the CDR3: TGTGCCAGCAGCGGACGACCCCGGGACAGGGGGGGAAACTACGAGCAGTACTTC.

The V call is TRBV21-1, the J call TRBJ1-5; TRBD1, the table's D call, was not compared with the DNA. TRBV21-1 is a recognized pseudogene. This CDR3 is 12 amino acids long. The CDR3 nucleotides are TGTGCCGGCCGACAGGGGGGGCAGCCCCAGCATTTT. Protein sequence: CAGRQGGQPQHF.

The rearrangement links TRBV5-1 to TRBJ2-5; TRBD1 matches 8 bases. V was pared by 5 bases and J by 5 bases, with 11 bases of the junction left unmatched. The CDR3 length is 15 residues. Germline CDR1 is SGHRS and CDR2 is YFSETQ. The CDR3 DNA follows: TGCGCCAGCAGATATGTGCAGGGGGCATGGGAGACCCAGTACTTC. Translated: CASRYVQGAWETQYF.

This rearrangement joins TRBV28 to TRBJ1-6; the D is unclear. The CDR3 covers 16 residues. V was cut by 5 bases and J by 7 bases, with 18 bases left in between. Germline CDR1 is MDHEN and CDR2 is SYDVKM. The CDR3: CASSTRGNSGNSPLHF. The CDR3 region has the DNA TGTGCCAGCAGTACGCGCGGGAACTCGGGAAATTCACCCCTCCACTTT.

This chain's CDR3 is CASSLRFWSGQRAYYGYTF. The CDR3 region has the DNA TGTGCCAGCAGTTTGAGGTTTTGGTCGGGACAAAGGGCCTACTATGGCTACACCTTC. This chain uses TRBV28 with TRBJ1-2; tentatively, D is TRBD1 (6 bases). Germline values: CDR1 MDHEN, CDR2 SYDVKM. The CDR3 has 19 residues. Trimming shortened V by 3 bases and J by 3 bases, and 26 bases separated the two germline ends.

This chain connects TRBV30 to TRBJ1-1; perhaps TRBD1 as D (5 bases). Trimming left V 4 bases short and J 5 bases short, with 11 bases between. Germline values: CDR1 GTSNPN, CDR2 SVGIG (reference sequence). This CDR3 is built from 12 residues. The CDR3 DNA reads TGTGCCTGGAATAGGGGAAGGACTGAAGCTTTCTTT. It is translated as CAWNRGRTEAFF.

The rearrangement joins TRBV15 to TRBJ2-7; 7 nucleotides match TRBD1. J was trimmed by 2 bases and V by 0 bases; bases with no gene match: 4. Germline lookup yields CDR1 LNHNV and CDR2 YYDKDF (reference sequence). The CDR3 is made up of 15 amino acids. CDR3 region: CATSRDRGFPYEQYF. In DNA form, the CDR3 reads TGTGCCACCAGCAGAGACAGGGGGTTTCCCTACGAGCAGTACTTC.

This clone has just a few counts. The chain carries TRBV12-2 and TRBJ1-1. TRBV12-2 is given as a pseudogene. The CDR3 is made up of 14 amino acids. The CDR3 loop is CASRLPRPSHRAFF. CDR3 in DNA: TGTGCAAGTCGCTTACCCCGTCCAAGTCATCGGGCTTTCTTT.

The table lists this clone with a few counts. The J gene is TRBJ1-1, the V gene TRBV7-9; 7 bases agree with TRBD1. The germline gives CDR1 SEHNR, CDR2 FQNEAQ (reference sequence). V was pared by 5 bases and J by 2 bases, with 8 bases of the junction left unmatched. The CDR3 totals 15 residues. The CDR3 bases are TGTGCCAGCAGCCATCCGGCAGGGGGTAACACTGAAGCTTTCTTT. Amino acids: CASSHPAGGNTEAFF.

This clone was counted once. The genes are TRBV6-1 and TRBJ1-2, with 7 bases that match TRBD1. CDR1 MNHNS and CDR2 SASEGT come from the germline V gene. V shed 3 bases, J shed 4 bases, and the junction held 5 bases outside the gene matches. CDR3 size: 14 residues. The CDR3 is CASSEGTDLYGYTF. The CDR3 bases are TGTGCCAGCAGTGAGGGGACAGACCTCTATGGCTACACCTTC.

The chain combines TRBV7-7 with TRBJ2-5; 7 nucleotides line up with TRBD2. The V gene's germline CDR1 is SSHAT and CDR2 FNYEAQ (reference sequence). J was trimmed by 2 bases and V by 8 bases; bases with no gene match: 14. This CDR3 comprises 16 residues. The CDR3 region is CASGGGQGAGQETQYF. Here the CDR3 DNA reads TGTGCCAGCGGGGGGGGTCAAGGGGCAGGTCAAGAGACCCAGTACTTC.

The CDR3 protein is CASSFLSLGVSDTQYF. DNA of the CDR3: TGTGCCAGCAGCTTTCTAAGTCTAGGAGTCTCAGATACGCAGTATTTT. The rearrangement links TRBV5-6 to TRBJ2-3; no reliable D call. V lost 2 bases and J 4 bases, leaving 17 bases between the germline ends. Germline V gives CDR1 SGHDT, CDR2 YYEEEE. The CDR3 is 16 amino acids.

The DNA of the CDR3 is TGTGCCAGCAGTTACTCGAGGGGGCTGGGCACTGAAGCTTTCTTT. The encoded protein is CASSYSRGLGTEAFF. V usage is TRBV6-5 and J usage is TRBJ1-1; 7 bases line up with TRBD1. Germline V gives CDR1 MNHEY, CDR2 SVGAGI. The CDR3 totals 15 residues. The trim removed 0 bases at V and 4 bases at J, leaving 5 bases unmatched.

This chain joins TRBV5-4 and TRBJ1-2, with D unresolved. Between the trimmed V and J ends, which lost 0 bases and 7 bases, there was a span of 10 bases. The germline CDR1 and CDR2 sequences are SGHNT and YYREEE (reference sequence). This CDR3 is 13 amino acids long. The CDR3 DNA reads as TGTGCCAGCAGCTTGGGTATTGGAGGTGGCTACACCTTC. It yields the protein CASSLGIGGGYTF.

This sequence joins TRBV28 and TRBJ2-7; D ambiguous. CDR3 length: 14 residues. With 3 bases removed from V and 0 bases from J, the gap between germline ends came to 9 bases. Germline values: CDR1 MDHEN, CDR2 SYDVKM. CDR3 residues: CASSFAGSSYEQYF. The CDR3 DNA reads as TGTGCCAGCAGTTTCGCCGGTAGCTCCTACGAGCAGTACTTC.

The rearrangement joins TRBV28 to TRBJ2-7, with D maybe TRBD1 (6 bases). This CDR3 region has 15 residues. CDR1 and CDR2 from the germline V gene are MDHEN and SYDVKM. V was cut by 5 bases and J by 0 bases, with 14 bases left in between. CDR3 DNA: TGTGCCAGCAGTCCGCCGACAGGTTTCTCCTACGAGCAGTACTTC. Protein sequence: CASSPPTGFSYEQYF.

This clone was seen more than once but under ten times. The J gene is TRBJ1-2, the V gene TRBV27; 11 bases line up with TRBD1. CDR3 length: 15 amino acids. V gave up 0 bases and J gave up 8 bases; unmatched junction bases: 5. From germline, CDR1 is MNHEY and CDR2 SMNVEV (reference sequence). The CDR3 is CASSLSDRGHMGYTF. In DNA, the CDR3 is TGTGCCAGCAGTTTATCGGACAGGGGGCATATGGGCTACACCTTC.

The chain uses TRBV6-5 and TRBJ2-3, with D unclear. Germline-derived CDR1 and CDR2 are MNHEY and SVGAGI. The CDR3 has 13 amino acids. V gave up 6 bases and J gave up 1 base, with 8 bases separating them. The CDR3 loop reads CASRSRGTDTQYF. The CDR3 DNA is TGTGCCAGCAGGAGCCGGGGCACAGATACGCAGTATTTT.

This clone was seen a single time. This CDR3 is CASSPGLAGGFKSYEQYF. CDR3 in DNA: TGTGCCAGCAGCCCGGGACTAGCGGGAGGGTTCAAGTCCTACGAGCAGTACTTC. The chain has TRBV27 and TRBJ2-7; 16 positions agree with TRBD2. CDR1 is MNHEY, CDR2 SMNVEV, per germline (reference sequence). V was clipped by 6 bases and J by 1 base; unmatched bases: 9. The CDR3 sequence is 18 residues long.

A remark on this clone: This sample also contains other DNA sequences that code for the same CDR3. DNA of the CDR3: TGTGCCAGCAGTTCACAGGGTGTTTCTGAAAAACTGTTTTTT. It encodes CASSSQGVSEKLFF. This chain links TRBV28 with TRBJ1-4; TRBD1 is a possible D gene (6 bases). CDR1 MDHEN and CDR2 SYDVKM come from the germline V gene. CDR3 size: 14 residues. V lost 4 bases and J lost 7, with 13 bases in between.

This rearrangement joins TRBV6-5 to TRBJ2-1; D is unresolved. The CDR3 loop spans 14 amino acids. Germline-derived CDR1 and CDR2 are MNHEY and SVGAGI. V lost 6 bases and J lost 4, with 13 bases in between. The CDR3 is CASSRGSNYNEQFF. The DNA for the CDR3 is TGTGCCAGCAGCCGAGGCAGTAATTACAATGAGCAGTTCTTC.

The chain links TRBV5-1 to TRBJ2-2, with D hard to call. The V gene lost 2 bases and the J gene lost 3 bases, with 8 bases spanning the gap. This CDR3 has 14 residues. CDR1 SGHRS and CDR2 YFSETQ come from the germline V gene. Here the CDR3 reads CASSFLDYTGELFF. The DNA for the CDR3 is TGCGCCAGCAGCTTCCTAGATTACACCGGGGAGCTGTTTTTT.

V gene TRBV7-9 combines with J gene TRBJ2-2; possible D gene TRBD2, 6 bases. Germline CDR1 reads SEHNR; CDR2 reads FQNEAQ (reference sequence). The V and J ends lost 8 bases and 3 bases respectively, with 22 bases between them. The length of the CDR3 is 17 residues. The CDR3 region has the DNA TGTGCCAGCGCTCGGATGGGGGTGCGGGGCCACACCGGGGAGCTGTTTTTT. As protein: CASARMGVRGHTGELFF.

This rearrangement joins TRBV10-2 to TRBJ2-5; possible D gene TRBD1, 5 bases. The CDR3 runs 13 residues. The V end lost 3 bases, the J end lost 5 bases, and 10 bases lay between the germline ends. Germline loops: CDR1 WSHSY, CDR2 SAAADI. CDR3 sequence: CASSDRVLETQYF. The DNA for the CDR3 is TGCGCCAGCAGTGACAGGGTTTTGGAGACCCAGTACTTC.